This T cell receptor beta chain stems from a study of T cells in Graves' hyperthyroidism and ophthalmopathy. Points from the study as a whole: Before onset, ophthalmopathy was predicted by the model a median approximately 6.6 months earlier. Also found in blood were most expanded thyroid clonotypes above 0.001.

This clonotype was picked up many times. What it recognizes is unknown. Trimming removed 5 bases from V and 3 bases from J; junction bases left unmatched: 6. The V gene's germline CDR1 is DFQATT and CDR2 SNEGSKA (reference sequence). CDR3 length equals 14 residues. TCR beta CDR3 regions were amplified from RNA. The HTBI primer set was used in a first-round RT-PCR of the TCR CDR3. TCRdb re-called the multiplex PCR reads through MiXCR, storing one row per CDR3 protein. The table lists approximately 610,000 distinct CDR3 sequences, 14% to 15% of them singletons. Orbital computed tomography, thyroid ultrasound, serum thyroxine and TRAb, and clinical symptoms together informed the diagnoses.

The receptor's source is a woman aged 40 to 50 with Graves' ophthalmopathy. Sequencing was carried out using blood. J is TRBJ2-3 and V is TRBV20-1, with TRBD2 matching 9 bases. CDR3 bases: TGCAGTGCTTATACTAGCGGGTGGACAGATACGCAGTATTTT. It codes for CSAYTSGWTDTQYF.